This T cell receptor beta chain was identified during a study of neurological immune-mediated disorders. Libraries used 2 million unsorted PBMCs kept frozen in RNAlater. This clonotype appeared many times. The antigen remains unidentified. V lost 6 bases, J lost 5 bases, and 14 bases lay in between. There are 14 residues in the CDR3. Germline V lookup: CDR1 MNHEY, CDR2 SVGEGT. Synthesis of cDNA was carried out by template-switch 5'RACE. The reaction used 10-nucleotide random UMIs. TCRdb fed the 5' RACE reads into MiXCR, producing one record per CDR3 protein. The repertoire has some 30,000 distinct CDR3 sequences, 20% to 25% of them found once; the top ten carry approximately 16%. Study observations and caveats: None of the CDR3 amino acid sequences in expanded clones turned up in more than one subject, which points to private repertoires in all groups. Multiple sclerosis, the disease with the least TCR clonal expansion, fell below healthy controls, whereas HTLV-1-associated myelopathy showed the most.

The V gene is TRBV6-2 or TRBV6-3, the J gene TRBJ1-5; tentatively, D is TRBD1 (6 bases). The sequenced sample was PBMCs. This TCR came from an older woman in good health. CDR3 region: CASSSNRADQPQHF. DNA for the CDR3: TGTGCCAGCAGCTCTAACAGGGCGGATCAGCCCCAGCATTTT.